The 7 T cell receptor beta chains in this list originate from one sample, sequenced in a study of identical twins. TCRdb ran MiXCR on the 5' RACE reads and lists one entry per CDR3 protein. Among around 670,000 distinct CDR3 sequences listed, over 5% were seen once. The sequenced sample was naive T cells sorted from blood. The receptors shown here come from a man aged 18 to 29 in good health.

The table lists this clonotype with many counts. The chain links TRBV4-1 to TRBJ2-7; 16 bases are a match to TRBD2. The CDR3 is made up of 16 amino acids. V lost 4 bases to trimming and J lost 4 bases; unmatched junction nucleotides: 4. CDR1 is MGHRA, CDR2 YSYEKL, per germline. CDR3 in DNA: TGCGCCAGCAGCCCTGGGACTAGCGGGAGGGCTTACGAGCAGTACGTC. As protein: CASSPGTSGRAYEQYV.

This clonotype came up many times. The gene calls are TRBV29-1 and TRBJ2-3, with TRBD2 matching over 15 bases. The length of the CDR3 is 18 residues. V trimming: 3 bases; J trimming: 5 bases; junction bases outside the gene matches: 12. Germline CDR1 SQVTM, CDR2 ANQGSEA. In DNA, the CDR3 is TGCAGCGTTGACGGACTAGCGGGAGGGCCCCCCGGTGAAGATACGCAGTATTTT. It is translated as CSVDGLAGGPPGEDTQYF.

The chain uses TRBV11-2 and TRBJ2-7; 16 bases align to TRBD2. The CDR3 loop spans 18 amino acids. Trimming removed 6 bases from V and 4 bases from J; junction bases left unmatched: 12. Germline V gene sequence: CDR1 SGHAT, CDR2 FQNNGV. The CDR3 region is CASRKRGLAGGPSYEQYF. Written as DNA, the CDR3 is TGTGCCAGCAGGAAACGGGGACTAGCGGGAGGGCCCTCTTACGAGCAGTACTTC.

This clonotype appeared many times. The gene calls are TRBV4-3 and TRBJ2-1; TRBD1 matches at 8 bases. Germline assignment: CDR1 LGHNA and CDR2 YSLEER. The J segment lost 4 bases and the V segment lost 3 bases, leaving 8 bases of the junction unmatched. The CDR3 consists of 16 residues. In DNA, the CDR3 is TGCGCCAGCAGCCAGCAGGGGGCCGGGTTTTACAATGAGCAGTTCTTC. This encodes CASSQQGAGFYNEQFF.

The chain has TRBV5-1 and TRBJ2-1; TRBD2 matches at 11 bases. V was clipped by 4 bases and J by 7 bases; unmatched bases: 7. The germline V gene encodes CDR1 SGHRS and CDR2 YFSETQ. The CDR3 is 15 amino acids. The CDR3 coding sequence is TGCGCCAGCAGCCCTACACTAGCGGGGGTAAATGAGCAGTTCTTC. It codes for CASSPTLAGVNEQFF.

This clonotype was seen at least ten times. This chain uses TRBV7-2 with TRBJ1-4; D gene unclear. CDR3 size: 13 residues. V shed 1 base and J shed 3 bases, with 3 bases lying between them. From germline, CDR1 is SGHTA and CDR2 FQGNSA. CDR3 protein: CASSLGSNEKLFF. The CDR3 DNA is TGTGCCAGCAGCTTAGGGTCTAATGAAAAACTGTTTTTT. Looking up the rest from reference TRBV7-2 and TRBJ1-4 gives the full variable domain: GAGVSQSPSNKVTEKGKDVELRCDPISGHTALYWYRQSLGQGLEFLIYFQGNSAPDKSGLPSDRFSAERTGGSVSTLTIQRTQQEDSAVYLCASSLGSNEKLFFGSGTQLSVL.

This clonotype was recorded at least ten times. The chain links TRBV5-1 to TRBJ2-5; 9 bases agree with TRBD2. Unmatched junction bases numbered 5, after V lost 4 bases and J lost 4 bases. This CDR3 comprises 14 residues. Germline V CDR1 and CDR2: SGHRS, YFSETQ. CDR3: CASSVTSGLETQYF. CDR3 sequence (DNA): TGCGCCAGCAGCGTGACTAGCGGTTTAGAGACCCAGTACTTC. Complete variable domain (other parts from reference TRBV5-1 and TRBJ2-5): KAGVTQTPRYLIKTRGQQVTLSCSPISGHRSVSWYQQTPGQGLQFLFEYFSETQRNKGNFPGRFSGRQFSNSRSEMNVSTLELGDSALYLCASSVTSGLETQYFGPGTRLLVL.